This is a list of T cell receptor beta chains from one sample in a study of blood T cell repertoires in COVID-19. Generated by immunoSEQ multiplex PCR, the TCRdb table keeps only in-frame clones and is missing some. The sample gives 30,000 or so clones, around nine tenths of which show up once; roughly 28% is in the top ten. Input material: peripheral blood. The receptors here all came from a human donor in a cohort sampled during active COVID-19. CDR3s include the opening cysteine and the closing phenylalanine or tryptophan. D genes are given only for firm matches. Where a row states a size, it is once, few, many or the class of an expanded clone; other rows omit it.

clone_size j_call d_call v_call cdr3_nt cdr3_aa
few TRBJ1-3 TRBD1 TRBV29-1 TGCAGCGCTGGACAGGGGACGGGGGGCTCTGGAAACACCATATATTTT CSAGQGTGGSGNTIYF
- TRBJ1-1 - TRBV5-4 TGTGCCAGCAGCTTCCAGGGGCACACTGAAGCTTTCTTT CASSFQGHTEAFF
once TRBJ2-2 TRBD1 TRBV23-1 TGCGCCAGCAGTCAACCACCCGAAACAGGGGTCCCCGCGAACACCGGGGAGCTGTTTTTT CASSQPPETGVPANTGELFF
- TRBJ2-5 TRBD1 TRBV28 TGTGCCAGCAGCCCCAGGGGGCGGGGAGCATCAGAGACCCAGTACTTC CASSPRGRGASETQYF
once TRBJ2-2 - TRBV5-4 TGTGCCAGCAGCTTAGACAAGAACACCGGGGAGCTGTTTTTT CASSLDKNTGELFF
once TRBJ2-2 TRBD1 TRBV5-1 TGCGCCAGCAGCTTTGGCCGGGACAGGGGGCGAACCGGGGAGCTGTTTTTT CASSFGRDRGRTGELFF
- TRBJ2-3 TRBD1 TRBV5-1 TGCGCCAGCAGCTTAGAGGGGGCGCGGTCAGATACGCAGTATTTT CASSLEGARSDTQYF
once TRBJ2-3 - TRBV7-9 TGTGCCAGCAGCTTAGTGCTCGCGGGGCTTGGAGTTTTGGATACGCAGTATTTT CASSLVLAGLGVLDTQYF
- TRBJ2-7 - TRBV6-6 TGTGCCAGCAGTCCCGTCTCCTACGAGCAGTACTTC CASSPVSYEQYF
- TRBJ1-2 - TRBV12-5 TGTGCTAGTGGTGCGAGGGACATATTTAACTATGGCTACACCTTC CASGARDIFNYGYTF
- TRBJ2-1 TRBD1 TRBV18 TGTGCCAGCTCACCACTCTCCCTCCGAGGGACAGGTTCCTACAATGAGCAGTTCTTC CASSPLSLRGTGSYNEQFF
- TRBJ2-4 TRBD2 TRBV6-5 TGTGCCAGCAGTCCCGGGGGGATAGCCAAAAACATTCAGTACTTC CASSPGGIAKNIQYF
- TRBJ1-2 - TRBV11-2 TGTGCCAGCAGCTCGGGGGACGGTGCTAACTATGGCTACACCTTC CASSSGDGANYGYTF
- TRBJ2-7 - TRBV29-1 TGCAGCGGCGTACTTCTAGACGAGCAGTACTTC CSGVLLDEQYF
- TRBJ1-1 - TRBV7-8 TGTGCCAGCAGCTTAGCGGAGGGATCCACTGAAGCTTTCTTT CASSLAEGSTEAFF
- TRBJ2-1 TRBD1 TRBV20-1 TGCAGTGCTAGTAACAGGGGATTTTGGGGTGAGCAGTTCTTC CSASNRGFWGEQFF
once TRBJ1-1 - TRBV4-1 TGCGCCAGCAGCCAAGATCTCGGGAACACTGAAGCTTTCTTT CASSQDLGNTEAFF
- TRBJ2-1 - TRBV29-1 TGCAGCGTTGCCCCGGTCCCCACCAATGAGCAGTTCTTC CSVAPVPTNEQFF
- TRBJ2-2 TRBD1 TRBV7-3 TGTGCCAGCAGCTTACAAGGGACAGGGGTCACCGGGGAGCTGTTTTTT CASSLQGTGVTGELFF
- TRBJ2-2 - TRBV10-3 TGTGCCACGGGCGGGGGCCGGAACACCGGGGAGCTGTTTTTT CATGGGRNTGELFF
- TRBJ2-6 - TRBV3-1/TRBV3-2 TGTGCCAGCTTCCAAGTGGAGATCTCTGGGGCCAACGTCCTGACTTTC CASFQVEISGANVLTF
- TRBJ2-7 - TRBV3-1/TRBV3-2 TGTGCCAGCAGCCAAGGGGTGGGGGCCTCCTACGAGCAGTACTTC CASSQGVGASYEQYF
- TRBJ2-1 TRBD1 TRBV18 TGTGCCAGCTCACCACCGACCGGGACAGGGGCCGGTCGCTACAATGAGCAGTTCTTC CASSPPTGTGAGRYNEQFF
- TRBJ1-1 TRBD1 TRBV5-1 TGCGCCAGCAGCTTAGGACAGGGAAGGAACACTGAAGCTTTCTTT CASSLGQGRNTEAFF